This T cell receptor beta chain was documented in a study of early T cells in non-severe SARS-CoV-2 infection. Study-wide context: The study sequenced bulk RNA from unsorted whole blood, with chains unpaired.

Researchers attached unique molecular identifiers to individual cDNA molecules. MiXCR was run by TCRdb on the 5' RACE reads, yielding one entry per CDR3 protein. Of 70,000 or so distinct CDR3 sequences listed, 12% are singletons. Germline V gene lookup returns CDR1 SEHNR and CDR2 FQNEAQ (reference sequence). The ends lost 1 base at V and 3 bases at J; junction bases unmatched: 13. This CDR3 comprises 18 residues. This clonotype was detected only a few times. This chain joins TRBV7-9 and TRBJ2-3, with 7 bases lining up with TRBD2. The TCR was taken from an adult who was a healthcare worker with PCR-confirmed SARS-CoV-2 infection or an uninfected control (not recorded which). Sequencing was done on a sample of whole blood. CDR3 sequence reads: CASSLGEWGGARTDTQYF. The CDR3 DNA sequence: TGTGCCAGCAGCTTAGGTGAATGGGGAGGGGCCCGTACAGATACGCAGTATTTT.